The entry that follows covers one TCR beta chain sequence. Lacking the conserved final phenylalanine or tryptophan, this CDR3 likely reflects a read error. No DNA is shown, since the ends of the CDR3 on it are uncertain; the CDR3 is the one TCRdb lists. Germline loops: CDR1 SNHLY, CDR2 FYNNEI. 8 amino acids form the CDR3, both terminal residues included. This sample is drawn from a study of Graves' ophthalmopathy and Graves' hyperthyroidism. Amplified material comprised TCR beta CDR3 regions derived from RNA transcripts. HTBI primers primed a first-round RT-PCR, and a second-round multiplex PCR followed. MiXCR, run by TCRdb on the multiplex PCR reads, gives a single entry per CDR3 protein. This sample has hundreds of thousands of distinct CDR3 sequences, with 45% to 55% found just once.

Sequences were obtained from peripheral blood. This rearrangement joins TRBV2 to TRBJ2-5. This clonotype was obtained from an adult man with Graves' ophthalmopathy. CDR3 protein: CASSIRDI.